This T cell receptor (beta chain) comes out of a study of cytomegalovirus exposure and HLA in healthy donors. Findings of the study overall: An analysis that was carried out later associated fewer than 20,000 TCR beta sequences with HLA alleles at 0.05 false discovery rate. When analyzed later, the rates of TCR association showed variation by HLA locus, with DRB1 the most and HLA-C the fewest. Among TCR beta chains of equal frequency, HLA-associated ones were more clonally expanded in a later analysis.

PCR was performed using 60 Vbeta and 13 Jbeta primers. Repertoires were generated with immunoSEQ multiplex PCR, while TCRdb's copy carries only in-frame clones and drops some. The sample records approximately 110,000 clones, roughly four fifths being singletons. The table lists this clone with a count of one. Its antigen is not identified. CDR3 size: 15 residues. V lost 6 bases, J lost 5 bases, and 7 bases stayed unmatched. The source of this sequence is a man aged 30 to 39 in good health and CMV-seropositive. The sequenced sample consisted of PBMCs. The chain combines TRBV5-3 with TRBJ2-1, with 11 positions matching TRBD2. TRBV5-3 qualifies as an ORF whose function is uncertain. The DNA of the CDR3 is TGTGCCAGAACATTAGCGGGGGGGCAGGACAATGAGCAGTTCTTC. This gives the protein CARTLAGGQDNEQFF.